This T cell receptor (beta chain) originates from a study of T cells expressing NK-cell markers (dated by TCRdb to 2018 to 2020). Study-level background: Three sorted T-cell subsets (CD3+CD56+NKG2C+, CD3+CD56+NKG2C- and CD3+CD56-NKG2C+) from fewer than 10 donors had their TCR beta-chain repertoires profiled. Of the eight sequenced donors, seven were found to be HCMV-seropositive and one was found to be HCMV-seronegative. Randomly selected healthy volunteers, three men and five women, were used as the eight sequenced donors. Illumina HiSeq 2000/2500, MiSeq or NextSeq was used to sequence libraries as 2 x 150 bp reads. What the study reported, not specific to this receptor: Those dominant clonotypes were again the most abundant among CD3+CD56-NKG2C+ cells in a few donors, at roughly 25-60.1%. Whether the expanded NKG2C-expressing T cell clones were specific for HCMV antigens remained unclear. In a handful of donors, the dominant CD3+CD56+NKG2C+ clonotypes were among the top 10 CD8+ clonotypes and accounted for roughly 1.0-8% of CD8+ T cells.

Sequenced using an Illumina HiSeq 2000. TCR beta cDNA libraries were prepared using 5'RACE template switching, which introduced a universal primer site and unique molecular identifiers. cDNA synthesis was primed from the TCR beta constant segment and was followed by two successive PCR amplification steps. Per the authors' processing: Reads were demultiplexed and grouped by UMI with MIGEC, and clonotypes were assembled and quantified with MiTCR. To remove erroneous sequences, TCR cDNA sequences were retained only when supported by two or more reads. The tcR package was used for downstream repertoire analysis, and clonotypes were matched across fractions by CDR3 nucleotide sequence plus V segment. VDJmatch was used to annotate antigen specificity against VDJdb, with one amino acid substitution allowed in CDR3. After reprocessing by TCRdb, each CDR3 protein sequence is one entry, and no DNA is given. The V and J calls reflect TCRdb's pipeline rather than the authors' work. This sample's records show around 470,000 distinct CDR3 sequences. Of the sample, around 1.4% falls within the top ten clones.

HCMV-specific IgG was detected in serum with a commercial ELISA kit to determine HCMV serostatus. Peripheral blood mononuclear cells were isolated from blood by Ficoll density gradient centrifugation. Looking up the germline V gene yields CDR1 SGHTA and CDR2 FQGNSA. Measured from the cysteine to the phenylalanine, the CDR3 is 15 residues long. No DNA sequence was recorded. Notes on this clonotype: Its specific antigen is unknown.

The sequence links TRBV7-2 to TRBJ2-3; the D call of TRBD2 rests on TCRdb alone, since no DNA is present to check it. The clonotype comes from a woman aged 45 to 65 in good health. Donor details come from another sample of the same person, matched by shared clones. Sequencing was performed on blood T cells: a sorted CD56 or NKG2C T cell subset, CD4+ or CD8+ T cells, or bulk PBMC T cells (not recorded which). Here the CDR3 is given as CASSPGLGGTDTQYF.